The 22 T cell receptor beta chains reported below all come from one sample, sequenced in a study of blood T cell dynamics during melanoma immunotherapy. Some clones are missing from TCRdb's copy, which holds only in-frame ones; the method was immunoSEQ multiplex PCR. This repertoire shows 10,000 to 15,000 clones, more than 70% found once; its top ten account for about 4.3%. Described time point: pre-treatment baseline. This sample comprised blood, obtained from a patient treated with checkpoint blockade. These receptors all come from a human donor with melanoma.

This chain links TRBV6-1 with TRBJ1-5; no firm D call. The CDR3 totals 13 residues. V gave up 6 bases and J gave up 1 base, with 7 bases separating them. Germline CDR1 reads MNHNS; CDR2 reads SASEGT. CDR3 DNA: TGTGCCAGCAGGACCATAAGCAATCAGCCCCAGCATTTT. Protein sequence: CASRTISNQPQHF.

This chain links TRBV6-4 with TRBJ2-3, with D hard to call. Germline CDR1 MRHNA, CDR2 SNTAGT. CDR3 length equals 13 residues. V dropped 3 bases and J dropped 0 bases, with 4 bases sitting between them. CDR3 coding DNA: TGTGCCAGCAGTGAGGGTAGCACAGATACGCAGTATTTT. As protein: CASSEGSTDTQYF.

This clone appeared once. The chain employs TRBV5-1 and TRBJ2-1; 12 bases match TRBD1. The V and J ends lost 5 bases and 9 bases, in that order; junction bases with no gene match: 12. This CDR3 has 16 amino acids. Germline CDR1 SGHRS, CDR2 YFSETQ. The CDR3 region is CASRLNAGQGAGEQFF. CDR3 DNA: TGCGCCAGCAGATTGAACGCGGGACAGGGGGCCGGTGAGCAGTTCTTC.

This clone was counted once. V gene TRBV18 combines with J gene TRBJ1-3; TRBD1 matches 9 bases. V shed 1 base and J 2 bases; nucleotides not matched to a gene: 6. The CDR3 spans 17 residues. Germline CDR1 and CDR2: KGHSH and LQKENI. In nucleotides, the CDR3 is TGTGCCAGCTCACCACTGGGACAGGGTAATCCTGGAAACACCATATATTTT. It specifies CASSPLGQGNPGNTIYF.

V and J are TRBV30 and TRBJ1-1; 11 bases line up with TRBD1. The CDR3 has 14 residues. V was pared by 4 bases and J by 4 bases, with 5 bases of the junction left unmatched. The germline V gene encodes CDR1 GTSNPN and CDR2 SVGIG (reference sequence). The CDR3 loop is CAWKYGTGGTEAFF. DNA of the CDR3: TGTGCCTGGAAATATGGGACAGGGGGCACTGAAGCTTTCTTT.

The chain is built from TRBV5-1 and TRBJ2-2; D is perhaps TRBD1 (6 bases). This CDR3 spans 14 amino acids. V lost 4 bases and J lost 6, with 13 bases in between. Germline CDR1 is SGHRS and CDR2 is YFSETQ. The CDR3 loop reads CASSEGQQAGELFF. CDR3 nucleotide sequence: TGCGCCAGCAGCGAGGGACAACAAGCCGGGGAGCTGTTTTTT.

This clone was counted between two and nine times. CDR3 nucleotides: TGTGCCAGTAGTGCCGACAGGGCACGAACCTATAATTCACCCCTCCACTTT. Translating it yields CASSADRARTYNSPLHF. The chain joins TRBV19 to TRBJ1-6; TRBD1 agrees at 7 bases. CDR1 and CDR2 (germline): LNHDA, SQIVND (reference sequence). After removal of 5 bases from V and 2 bases from J, the junction contained 9 bases not matched to a gene. The CDR3 sequence is 17 residues long.

This clone appeared a few times. The V gene is TRBV9, the J gene TRBJ2-3; 7 nucleotides align to TRBD2. V trimming: 3 bases; J trimming: 8 bases; junction bases outside the gene matches: 9. CDR1 is SGDLS and CDR2 is YYNGEE in the germline V gene. This CDR3 has 14 residues. This CDR3 is CASSAGGGVGTQYF. CDR3 nucleotides: TGTGCCAGCAGCGCTGGCGGGGGAGTGGGTACGCAGTATTTT.

The sample holds one count of this clone. This chain connects TRBV29-1 to TRBJ1-3, with D possibly being TRBD1 (5 bases). The CDR3 sequence is 15 residues long. V was pared by 7 bases and J by 3 bases, with 19 bases between. Germline V gene data show CDR1 as SQVTM and CDR2 as ANQGSEA. CDR3 loop: CSANGQGSVGNTIYF. CDR3 coding DNA: TGCAGCGCCAATGGGCAGGGTAGCGTTGGAAACACCATATATTTT.

J is TRBJ2-5 and V is TRBV19; perhaps D is TRBD1 or TRBD2 (8 bases each). The ends were cut back, 6 bases at V and 5 bases at J, with 22 bases in the middle. The CDR3 is 16 residues long. Germline assignment: CDR1 LNHDA and CDR2 SQIVND (reference sequence). The CDR3: CASSPGGTGGGETQYF. The DNA for the CDR3 is TGTGCCAGTAGCCCCGGTGGGACAGGCGGGGGGGAGACCCAGTACTTC.

The V and J genes are TRBV4-1 and TRBJ1-5; D remains ambiguous. Germline V gives CDR1 MGHRA, CDR2 YSYEKL. This CDR3 is 13 amino acids long. V was pared by 0 bases and J by 3 bases, with 3 bases between. This chain's CDR3 is CASSQDPNQPQHF. In DNA form, the CDR3 reads TGCGCCAGCAGCCAAGATCCCAATCAGCCCCAGCATTTT.

This clone showed up just once. This chain connects TRBV5-1 to TRBJ2-7; D uncertain. This CDR3 has 14 amino acids. CDR1 and CDR2 (germline): SGHRS, YFSETQ. V lost 0 bases to trimming and J lost 6 bases, with 13 bases between them. The CDR3 nucleotides read TGCGCCAGCAGCTTGGAGAGACTCTCTTCCGAGCAGTACTTC. This codes for CASSLERLSSEQYF.

The chain employs TRBV2 and TRBJ2-6; D might be TRBD2 (5 bases). CDR3 length equals 16 residues. Trimming shortened V by 6 bases and J by 3 bases, and 15 bases separated the two germline ends. Looked up from germline, CDR1 is SNHLY and CDR2 is FYNNEI. Here the CDR3 reads CASRDLRGIGANVLTF. CDR3 coding DNA: TGTGCCAGCAGGGACCTCCGGGGTATTGGGGCCAACGTCCTGACTTTC.

The chain employs TRBV6-1 and TRBJ1-1; D is unresolved. CDR1 is MNHNS and CDR2 is SASEGT in the germline V gene. The CDR3 sequence is 15 residues long. V was trimmed by 4 bases and J by 7 bases, leaving 19 bases between them. The CDR3 loop reads CASSASGSYGVEAFF. The CDR3 region has the DNA TGTGCCAGCAGTGCTTCAGGTTCCTACGGAGTTGAAGCTTTCTTT.

The rearrangement uses TRBV6-4 and TRBJ1-5, with a weak D call TRBD1 (5 bases). Germline V CDR1 and CDR2: MRHNA, SNTAGT. The length of the CDR3 is 18 residues. V gave up 2 bases and J gave up 5 bases, with 22 bases separating them. The CDR3 DNA reads TGTGCCAGCAGTGACCGGATACCTACTAACCAGGGTTATCAGCCCCAGCATTTT. Translated, it gives CASSDRIPTNQGYQPQHF.

This chain joins TRBV9 and TRBJ1-2, with D unresolved. CDR1 SGDLS and CDR2 YYNGEE come from the germline V gene. The CDR3 totals 14 residues. Deletions cut 3 bases from V and 4 bases from J, with 13 bases between. The CDR3 nucleotides are TGTGCCAGCAGCGCAACCGACGGCCCCTATGGCTACACCTTC. Its protein is CASSATDGPYGYTF. Filled out from reference TRBV9 and TRBJ1-2, the complete variable domain reads DSGVTQTPKHLITATGQRVTLRCSPRSGDLSVYWYQQSLDQGLQFLIQYYNGEERAKGNILERFSAQQFPDLHSELNLSSLELGDSALYFCASSATDGPYGYTFGSGTRLTVV.

The chain uses TRBV7-8 and TRBJ1-2; unclear D gene. The V and J ends lost 1 base and 2 bases respectively, with 11 bases between them. CDR3 length: 15 amino acids. From germline, CDR1 is SGHVS and CDR2 FQNEAQ. In nucleotides, the CDR3 is TGTGCCAGCAGCTTAGGAGTTCGGCGAAACTATGGCTACACCTTC. Encoded protein: CASSLGVRRNYGYTF. The entire variable domain, with the rest obtained from reference TRBV7-8 and TRBJ1-2, is as follows: GAGVSQSPRYKVAKRGQDVALRCDPISGHVSLFWYQQALGQGPEFLTYFQNEAQLDKSGLPSDRFFAERPEGSVSTLKIQRTQQEDSAVYLCASSLGVRRNYGYTFGSGTRLTVV.

The CDR3 DNA follows: TGTGCCAGCAGCCAAGACCCTCGGGGAGCAACTAATGAAAAACTGTTTTTT. Its protein product is CASSQDPRGATNEKLFF. This rearrangement joins TRBV4-2 to TRBJ1-4; D is unresolved. The V end was cut by 0 bases, the J end by 0 bases, with 11 bases between. Germline V gives CDR1 LGHNA, CDR2 YNFKEQ. The CDR3 has 17 residues.

For this clone: Germline and junction disagree at one end, which may indicate a read error. The rearrangement links TRBV5-1 to TRBJ1-1, with D tentatively TRBD1 (5 bases). The CDR3 runs to 15 residues. Per the germline V gene, CDR1 is SGHRS and CDR2 is YFSETQ. This chain's CDR3 is CASTLDSGSRAEAFF. The DNA for the CDR3 is TGCGCCAGCACCTTGGATTCAGGGAGTAGGGCTGAAGCTTTCTTT.

CDR3 in DNA: TGTGCCAGCAGCGCCGGAGGGATCTCTGGGGCCAACGTCCTGACTTTC. Translation: CASSAGGISGANVLTF. The rearrangement links TRBV5-6 to TRBJ2-6; maybe TRBD2 (6 bases). Germline CDR1 reads SGHDT; CDR2 reads YYEEEE. The CDR3 extends over 16 amino acids. Trimming removed 4 bases from V and 0 bases from J, with 11 bases in between. Full variable domain (remainder filled in from reference TRBV5-6 and TRBJ2-6): DAGVTQSPTHLIKTRGQQVTLRCSPKSGHDTVSWYQQALGQGPQFIFQYYEEEERQRGNFPDRFSGHQFPNYSSELNVNALLLGDSALYLCASSAGGISGANVLTFGAGSRLTVL.

CDR3 protein: CASSLAGIGTDTQYF. The CDR3 DNA reads as TGCGCCAGCAGCTTGGCCGGGATTGGCACAGATACGCAGTATTTT. This sequence joins TRBV5-1 and TRBJ2-3; TRBD2 might be the D (5 bases). The V end was cut by 0 bases, the J end by 1 base, with 9 bases between. Germline CDR1 and CDR2: SGHRS and YFSETQ. This CDR3 contains 15 residues.

The chain joins TRBV6-1 to TRBJ2-7; D is perhaps TRBD2 (5 bases). This CDR3 region has 12 residues. Germline V CDR1 and CDR2: MNHNS, SASEGT. The ends were cut back, 4 bases at V and 3 bases at J, with 7 bases in the middle. CDR3 nucleotide sequence: TGTGCCAGCAGTGGCCGGGACTACGAGCAGTACTTC. As protein: CASSGRDYEQYF.